This entry concerns a single TCR beta chain. Each CDR3 protein gets one entry after TCRdb re-called the 5' RACE reads with MiXCR. The data contain about 55,000 distinct CDR3 sequences, around 24% of them singletons. This sample stems from a study of neurological immune-mediated disorders. The germline CDR1 and CDR2 sequences are SEHNR and FQNEAQ (reference sequence). The CDR3 runs 13 residues. Trimming took off 5 bases at V and 7 bases at J, with 14 bases between the two ends. Described time point: technical triplicate 2. What was sequenced was PBMCs. This receptor was taken from a man between 60 and 75 years old with HTLV-1-associated myelopathy (HAM/TSP). V gene TRBV7-9 combines with J gene TRBJ1-2; no clear D gene. The CDR3 DNA sequence: TGTGCCAGCAGCCCTTTGGGGAGCGGTGGCTACACCTTC. This gives the protein CASSPLGSGGYTF.